This TCR beta chain came from a study of T cell responses to AZD1222 COVID-19 vaccine. Whole-study results and caveats: Spike-specific TCR breadth and depth both grew after two AZD1222 doses.

This table comes from immunoSEQ multiplex PCR, and its TCRdb copy is limited to in-frame clones, with some not included. The sample includes 100,000 to 120,000 clones, 92% of them seen just once. Germline V CDR1 and CDR2: SEHNR, FQNEAQ (reference sequence). Trimming took 3 bases from V and 2 from J, leaving 7 bases between them. This CDR3 contains 14 residues. Comments on this clone: The target antigen is unknown.

The starting material was peripheral blood, obtained on day 0 of AZD1222 vaccination. The chain uses TRBV7-9 and TRBJ1-4; D may be TRBD1 (5 bases). The receptor comes from an adult in good health. CDR3 sequence: CASSLRQTNEKLFF. The CDR3 bases are TGTGCCAGCAGCTTGAGACAGACTAATGAAAAACTGTTTTTT. The complete variable domain, with remaining parts taken from reference TRBV7-9 and TRBJ1-4, reads DTGVSQNPRHKITKRGQNVTFRCDPISEHNRLYWYRQTLGQGPEFLTYFQNEAQLEKSRLLSDRFSAERPKGSFSTLEIQRTEQGDSAMYLCASSLRQTNEKLFFGSGTQLSVL.